This TCR beta chain originates from a study of shared clonotypes between healthy human individuals. Across the study: Used for every donor were three CD4 naive, three CD4 memory, two CD8 naive and one CD8 memory plate.

J gave up 3 bases and V 6 bases, and 7 bases lay outside the gene matches. Germline CDR1 is MNHEY and CDR2 is SVGAGI. There are 14 residues in the CDR3. In the original processing: ImmunoSEQ sequences covered only the junction and lacked quality scores; filtering therefore differed. Using immunoSEQ multiplex PCR, the repertoire was profiled, and TCRdb retains in-frame clones only, with some absent. That table furnishes V, J and clone size, whereas the DNA furnished D and trimming. The sample contains about 2.3 million clones, under 95% of which appear only once. Sequenced input: naive CD4+ T cells from PBMCs. The subset is: CD45RA+ positively selected. This TCR was recovered from a man younger than 35 in good health. Some clones in this sample may be carry-over from other donors' samples. This chain connects TRBV6-5 to TRBJ2-7, with 8 bases aligning to TRBD2. This CDR3 reads CASSQGTRDYEQYF. As DNA, the CDR3 is TGTGCCAGCAGCCAGGGGACTAGGGACTACGAGCAGTACTTC.